This paragraph covers one TCR beta chain sequence. Its antigen is currently unknown. These data come from a study of shared clonotypes between healthy human individuals. Study-wide background: Three plates each covered CD4 naive and memory; CD8 naive two, CD8 memory one.

Naive CD8 isolation took CD45RO-negative cells positively selected for CCR7 and excluded terminally differentiated effector memory CD45RA+ cells. Only in-frame clones appear in the TCRdb table, and some are missing; sequencing was by immunoSEQ multiplex PCR. Of 1.5 million to 2.5 million clones in the sample, 85% to 95% were seen once. Points from the study as a whole: Genetic and exposure-history diversity was limited by the few donors. Compared with memory subsets, naive subsets generally had larger estimated richness. Generation of non-shared clonotypes was less probable than generation of clonotypes shared by all four donors.

V shed 8 bases and J shed 0 bases, with 11 bases lying between them. The CDR3 length is 14 residues. Germline V gene data show CDR1 as SEHNR and CDR2 as FQNEAQ (reference sequence). The TCR sequence derives from a man in his late teens or twenties in good health. The material sequenced was naive CD8+ T cells sorted from blood. V is TRBV7-9 and J is TRBJ2-1, with a possible D match to TRBD2 (5 bases). The CDR3 reads CASVEADSYNEQFF. The CDR3 DNA sequence: TGTGCCAGCGTCGAAGCGGACTCCTACAATGAGCAGTTCTTC.